These T cell receptor beta chains were read from a single sample in a study of blood T cell repertoires in COVID-19. Profiled with immunoSEQ multiplex PCR; TCRdb holds only in-frame clones, not every one. The sample includes under 150,000 clones, less than 90% of them seen just once. The sequencing input was peripheral blood. The receptors come from a man aged 30 to 45 with acute or convalescent COVID-19. The CDR3 runs from the conserved cysteine through the conserved F or W. Fields, in order: D gene, J gene, clone size, V gene, CDR3 protein, CDR3 DNA. The D gene is left open where the match is weak. A row's size may be missing; if present it is once, few, many or a size class.

NA TRBJ2-3 NA TRBV7-3 CASSLNPGSTDTQYF TGTGCCAGCAGCCTCAACCCGGGAAGCACAGATACGCAGTATTTT
TRBD2 TRBJ2-1 once TRBV11-3 CASSSGLVVTYEQFF TGTGCCAGCAGCTCGGGACTAGTCGTCACTTATGAGCAGTTCTTC
NA TRBJ2-3 few TRBV7-8 CASSLVAGRDTDTQYF TGTGCCAGCAGCTTAGTTGCTGGGCGGGACACAGATACGCAGTATTTT
TRBD1 TRBJ1-5 NA TRBV3-1/TRBV3-2 CASSPNSGTGRDQPQHF TGTGCCAGCAGCCCCAACTCCGGGACAGGGAGGGATCAGCCCCAGCATTTT
NA TRBJ2-2 NA TRBV7-8 CASSLYSGVTGELFF TGTGCCAGCAGCTTATATTCCGGGGTCACCGGGGAGCTGTTTTTT
TRBD2 TRBJ2-3 NA TRBV18 CASSPLAGAPDTQYF TGTGCCAGCTCACCATTGGCGGGAGCCCCCGATACGCAGTATTTT
NA TRBJ2-3 NA TRBV11-1 CASTLAGTDTQYF TGTGCCAGCACCTTAGCCGGCACAGATACGCAGTATTTT
TRBD1 TRBJ1-3 NA TRBV7-9 CASSLAAGGRNTIYF TGTGCCAGCAGCTTAGCGGCAGGGGGGAGAAACACCATATATTTT
TRBD1 TRBJ2-7 few TRBV29-1 CSVEGGTGVTEQYF TGCAGCGTTGAAGGGGGGACAGGGGTAACCGAGCAGTACTTC
NA TRBJ1-1 NA TRBV29-1 CSVAGNANTEAFF TGCAGCGTTGCAGGGAATGCCAACACTGAAGCTTTCTTT
NA TRBJ1-6 NA TRBV10-3 CAISEKGVTYNSPLHF TGTGCCATCAGCGAAAAAGGGGTCACCTATAATTCACCCCTCCACTTT
NA TRBJ1-4 once TRBV19 CASSVISTNEKLFF TGTGCCAGTAGCGTTATCTCAACTAATGAAAAACTGTTTTTT
NA TRBJ2-1 NA TRBV6-5 CASSLGRGSEQFF TGTGCCAGCAGTTTAGGCAGGGGTAGTGAGCAGTTCTTC
NA TRBJ1-2 NA TRBV23-1 CASNQGSANYGYTF TGCGCCAGCAACCAGGGTTCCGCTAACTATGGCTACACCTTC
NA TRBJ2-6 NA TRBV7-2 CASSPSRGSGANVLTF TGTGCCAGCAGCCCATCCAGGGGCTCTGGGGCCAACGTCCTGACTTTC